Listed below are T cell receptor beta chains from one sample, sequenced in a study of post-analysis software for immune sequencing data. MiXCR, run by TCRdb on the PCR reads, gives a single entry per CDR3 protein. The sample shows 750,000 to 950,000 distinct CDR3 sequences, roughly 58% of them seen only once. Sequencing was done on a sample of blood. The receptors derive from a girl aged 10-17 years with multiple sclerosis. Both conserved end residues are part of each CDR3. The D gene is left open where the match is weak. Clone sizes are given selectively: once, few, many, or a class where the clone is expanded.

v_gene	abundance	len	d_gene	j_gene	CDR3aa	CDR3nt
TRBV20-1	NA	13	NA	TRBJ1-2	CSALRARPHGYTF	TGCAGTGCTCTCAGGGCCCGGCCCCATGGCTACACCTTC
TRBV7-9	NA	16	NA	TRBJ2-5	CASNSPTKESRETQYF	TGTGCCAGCAACTCCCCAACTAAAGAATCTAGGGAGACCCAGTACTTC
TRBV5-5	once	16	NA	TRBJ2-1	CASSPDGKLTYNEQFF	TGTGCCAGCAGCCCCGACGGGAAGCTAACTTACAATGAGCAGTTCTTC
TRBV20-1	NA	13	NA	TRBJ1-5	CSAQGGGGQPQHF	TGCAGTGCCCAGGGTGGGGGAGGACAGCCCCAGCATTTT
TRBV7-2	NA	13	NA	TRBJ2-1	CASSLGSGHEQFF	TGTGCCAGCAGCTTAGGGTCTGGGCATGAGCAGTTCTTC
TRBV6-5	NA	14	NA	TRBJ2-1	CASSYSADYNEQFF	TGTGCCAGCAGTTACTCGGCAGATTACAATGAGCAGTTCTTC
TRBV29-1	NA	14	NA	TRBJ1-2	CSVAPRARNYGYTF	TGCAGCGTTGCTCCCAGGGCGAGGAACTATGGCTACACCTTC
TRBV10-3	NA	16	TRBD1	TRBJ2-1	CAISQTMAGGSHEQFF	TGTGCCATCAGCCAAACCATGGCAGGGGGCTCCCACGAGCAGTTCTTC
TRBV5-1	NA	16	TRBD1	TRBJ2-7	CASSFGDRGVLREQYF	TGCGCCAGCAGCTTCGGAGACAGGGGGGTTTTGCGGGAGCAGTACTTC
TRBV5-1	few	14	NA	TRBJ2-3	CASSLGGFPDTQYF	TGCGCCAGCAGCTTGGGGGGATTCCCAGATACGCAGTATTTT
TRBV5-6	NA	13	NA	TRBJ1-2	CASSLGDGYGYTF	TGTGCCAGCAGCTTGGGGGACGGCTATGGCTACACCTTC
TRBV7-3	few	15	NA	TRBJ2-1	CASSLFPNAVNEQFF	TGTGCCAGCAGCTTATTCCCGAATGCGGTAAATGAGCAGTTCTTC
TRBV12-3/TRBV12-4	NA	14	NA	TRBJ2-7	CASRRDRSSYEQYF	TGTGCCAGCAGAAGAGACAGGTCCAGCTACGAGCAGTACTTC
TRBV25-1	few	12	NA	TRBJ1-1	CASSEVGTSAFF	TGTGCCAGCAGTGAAGTGGGGACGTCAGCTTTCTTT
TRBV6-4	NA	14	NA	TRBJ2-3	CASSPQLSQDTQYF	TGTGCCAGCAGTCCCCAATTATCACAGGATACGCAGTATTTT
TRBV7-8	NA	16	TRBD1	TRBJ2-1	CASSLWGQGASNEQFF	TGTGCCAGCAGCTTATGGGGACAGGGGGCGAGCAATGAGCAGTTCTTC
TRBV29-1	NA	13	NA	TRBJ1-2	CSARTEVNYGYTF	TGCAGCGCTCGGACGGAAGTCAACTATGGCTACACCTTC
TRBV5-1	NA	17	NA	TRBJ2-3	CASSLAGSRSSTDTQYF	TGCGCCAGCAGCTTGGCCGGGAGCAGATCTAGCACAGATACGCAGTATTTT
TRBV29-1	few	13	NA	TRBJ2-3	CSARTLLTDTQYF	TGCAGCGCTCGGACCCTCCTCACAGATACGCAGTATTTT
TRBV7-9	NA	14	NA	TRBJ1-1	CASRMIREGTEAFF	TGTGCCAGCCGAATGATCAGGGAGGGCACTGAAGCTTTCTTT
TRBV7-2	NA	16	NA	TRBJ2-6	CASSLDTATGANVLTF	TGTGCCAGCAGCTTAGACACAGCGACTGGGGCCAACGTCCTGACTTTC
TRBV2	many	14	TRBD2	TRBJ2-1	CASMREAAYNEQFF	TGTGCCAGCATGCGGGAGGCGGCCTACAATGAGCAGTTCTTC
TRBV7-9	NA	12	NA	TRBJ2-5	CASRDVGRTQYF	TGTGCCAGCAGAGACGTGGGTCGGACCCAGTACTTC
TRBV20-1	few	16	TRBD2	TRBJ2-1	CSARDPLAGGLNEQFF	TGCAGTGCTAGAGATCCTTTAGCGGGGGGGCTGAATGAGCAGTTCTTC
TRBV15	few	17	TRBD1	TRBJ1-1	CATSRPRQGREKTEAFF	TGTGCCACCAGCAGACCCCGACAGGGAAGGGAAAAAACTGAAGCTTTCTTT
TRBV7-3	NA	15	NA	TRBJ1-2	CASSLSTATNYGYTF	TGTGCCAGCAGCTTATCGACAGCCACTAACTATGGCTACACCTTC
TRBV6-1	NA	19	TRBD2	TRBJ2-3	CASSALTGTSGGFTDTQYF	TGTGCCAGTAGTGCATTGACCGGGACTAGCGGGGGCTTCACAGATACGCAGTATTTT
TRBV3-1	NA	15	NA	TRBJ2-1	CASSQDQVGNNEQFF	TGTGCCAGCAGCCAAGACCAGGTGGGTAACAATGAGCAGTTCTTC
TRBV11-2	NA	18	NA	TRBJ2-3	CAGSLRPSSATSTDTQYF	TGTGCCGGCAGCTTACGTCCCTCTAGCGCAACTAGCACAGATACGCAGTATTTT
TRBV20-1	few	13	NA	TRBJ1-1	CSAGHSKTTEAFF	TGCAGTGCAGGACACAGCAAAACAACTGAAGCTTTCTTT
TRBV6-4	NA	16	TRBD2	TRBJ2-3	CASSGSVSGDTDTQYF	TGTGCCAGCAGCGGTTCCGTCAGCGGGGACACAGATACGCAGTATTTT